Following are 20 T cell receptor beta chains from one sample sequenced in a study of T cells in Graves' hyperthyroidism and ophthalmopathy. The source material, RNA transcripts, was used to amplify TCR beta CDR3 regions. An initial round of RT-PCR targeting the TCR CDR3 relied on the HTBI primer set. TCRdb redid the calling of the multiplex PCR reads with MiXCR, one entry per CDR3 protein. The sample lists fewer than 450,000 distinct CDR3 sequences, about 18% occurring once. Sequencing was done on a sample of blood. These receptors all come from a man younger than 35 with Graves' ophthalmopathy.

This clonotype was observed at least ten times. The chain is built from TRBV6-1 and TRBJ1-4; no firm D call. This CDR3 is built from 16 residues. Trimming pared 1 base from V and 4 bases from J, leaving 13 bases between. Germline V lookup: CDR1 MNHNS, CDR2 SASEGT. The CDR3 loop reads CASSEVMGRGNEKLFF. The CDR3 DNA reads TGTGCCAGCAGTGAAGTAATGGGTCGGGGTAATGAAAAACTGTTTTTT.

This clonotype showed up many times. The V call is TRBV7-9, the J call TRBJ2-7; 7 bases agree with TRBD1. Germline CDR1 SEHNR, CDR2 FQNEAQ (reference sequence). There are 14 residues in the CDR3. The trim removed 4 bases at V and 1 base at J, leaving 4 bases unmatched. The CDR3 DNA follows: TGTGCCAGCAGCTCCGGACAGGAGTCCTACGAGCAGTACTTC. This codes for CASSSGQESYEQYF.

This clonotype was recorded many times. The rearrangement uses TRBV11-1 and TRBJ2-3; 8 bases are shared with TRBD2. Germline V gives CDR1 SGHAT, CDR2 FQDESV (reference sequence). Losses at the gene ends were 6 bases for V and 4 bases for J; bases not matched to a gene: 9. The CDR3 covers 15 residues. This CDR3 is CASSLVSGASDTQYF. The CDR3 nucleotides are TGTGCCAGCAGTCTAGTTAGCGGGGCGTCAGATACGCAGTATTTT.

This clonotype was seen ten or more times. This chain joins TRBV20-1 and TRBJ2-3; 7 nucleotides line up with TRBD2. Germline-derived CDR1 and CDR2 are DFQATT and SNEGSKA (reference sequence). CDR3 length: 13 residues. Trimming removed 5 bases from V and 2 bases from J; junction bases left unmatched: 4. The CDR3 sequence: CSAPSGVTDTQYF. For the CDR3, the DNA is TGCAGTGCTCCGAGCGGGGTCACAGATACGCAGTATTTT.

The chain links TRBV28 to TRBJ2-3, with 7 bases identical to TRBD1. The trim removed 5 bases at V and 4 bases at J, leaving 9 bases unmatched. There are 15 residues in the CDR3. The V gene's germline CDR1 is MDHEN and CDR2 SYDVKM. The CDR3 sequence: CASSDTTGWADTQYF. The DNA of the CDR3 is TGTGCCAGCAGTGACACGACAGGGTGGGCAGATACGCAGTATTTT.

This clonotype has a count of ten or more. V is TRBV3-1 and J is TRBJ1-5; 7 bases agree with TRBD1. Germline assignment: CDR1 LGHDT and CDR2 YNNKEL (reference sequence). The junction had 5 bases not matched to a gene; V was cut back by 3 bases and J by 6 bases. The CDR3 length is 14 residues. As DNA, the CDR3 is TGTGCCAGCAGCCAGGGGACAGCGGGTCAGCCCCAGCATTTT. This encodes CASSQGTAGQPQHF. The full variable domain, rest sourced from reference TRBV3-1 and TRBJ1-5, is DTAVSQTPKYLVTQMGNDKSIKCEQNLGHDTMYWYKQDSKKFLKIMFSYNNKELIINETVPNRFSPKSPDKAHLNLHINSLELGDSAVYFCASSQGTAGQPQHFGDGTRLSIL.

This clonotype was counted ten times or more. This rearrangement joins TRBV11-2 to TRBJ2-5, with D hard to call. Germline values: CDR1 SGHAT, CDR2 FQNNGV. V was cut by 1 base and J by 4 bases, with 7 bases left in between. CDR3 length: 13 amino acids. For the CDR3, the DNA is TGTGCCAGCAGCTTAGGATATGGAGAGACCCAGTACTTC. Translating gives CASSLGYGETQYF.

A remark on this clonotype: Germline is not matched at one junction end, which may reflect a read error. The genes are TRBV11-3 and TRBJ1-5; weak D call: TRBD1 (5 bases). Germline values: CDR1 SGHNT, CDR2 YENEEA. The CDR3 contains 20 residues. The DNA for the CDR3 is TGTGCCAGCAGCTTATATCGGGTAGGAGGGGTGATCGATGGCAATCAGTCCCAGCATTTT. It yields the protein CASSLYRVGGVIDGNQSQHF.

This chain connects TRBV7-3 to TRBJ2-5; D is possibly TRBD1 (5 bases). CDR3 length: 13 residues. The germline gives CDR1 SGHTA, CDR2 FQGTGA. V was cut by 2 bases and J by 5 bases, with 9 bases left in between. CDR3 bases: TGTGCCAGCAGCTTACTGGGGCGGGAGACCCAGTACTTC. It is translated as CASSLLGRETQYF.

Only a few counts were recorded for this clonotype. The gene calls are TRBV6-1 and TRBJ2-2; D perhaps matches TRBD2 (5 bases). The V end was cut by 6 bases, the J end by 5 bases, with 13 bases between. The CDR3 extends over 14 amino acids. Germline CDR1 reads MNHNS; CDR2 reads SASEGT. For the CDR3, the DNA is TGTGCCAGCAGCCCCGGGATCAAGACCGGGGAGCTGTTTTTT. This encodes CASSPGIKTGELFF.

The rearrangement joins TRBV14 to TRBJ1-4, with D tentatively TRBD1 (6 bases). Germline V gene sequence: CDR1 SGHDN, CDR2 FVKESK. The CDR3 is made up of 14 amino acids. The V and J ends lost 4 bases and 4 bases respectively, with 10 bases between them. The CDR3 bases are TGTGCCAGCAGCCGGACAGCATATAATGAAAAACTGTTTTTT. Translated, it gives CASSRTAYNEKLFF.

Many counts were recorded for this clonotype. The chain couples TRBV7-8 to TRBJ2-5; 11 bases align to TRBD2. Losses at the gene ends were 2 bases for V and 0 bases for J; bases not matched to a gene: 5. From germline, CDR1 is SGHVS and CDR2 FQNEAQ. The CDR3 has 17 residues. DNA of the CDR3: TGTGCCAGCAGCTTATCGCTAGCGGGGGGAAACCAAGAGACCCAGTACTTC. It specifies CASSLSLAGGNQETQYF.

This clonotype has just a few counts. The chain joins TRBV27 to TRBJ1-1; 8 nucleotides match TRBD1. The CDR3 loop spans 13 amino acids. The germline V gene encodes CDR1 MNHEY and CDR2 SMNVEV (reference sequence). With 6 bases clipped from V and 7 bases from J, the junction kept 7 bases outside the gene matches. The DNA of the CDR3 is TGTGCCAGCAGCGTCAGGGGGCATAATGAAGCTTTCTTT. This translates into CASSVRGHNEAFF.

This clonotype was recorded many times. This chain's CDR3 is CASRFGGQETQYF. CDR3 DNA: TGTGCCAGCAGGTTCGGCGGGCAAGAGACCCAGTACTTC. The chain recombines TRBV3-1 with TRBJ2-5; TRBD2 is a possible D gene (5 bases). The V end lost 6 bases, the J end lost 2 bases, and 10 bases lay between the germline ends. The germline CDR1 and CDR2 sequences are LGHDT and YNNKEL (reference sequence). CDR3 size: 13 residues.

This clonotype showed up just a few times. The V call is TRBV7-3, the J call TRBJ2-2, with D possibly being TRBD2 (6 bases). V was shortened by 4 bases and J by 4 bases, with 10 bases between the two germline ends. There are 14 residues in the CDR3. Germline CDR1 SGHTA, CDR2 FQGTGA. In nucleotides, the CDR3 is TGTGCCAGCAGCTGGGGTAGCGGCACCGGGGAGCTGTTTTTT. Protein product: CASSWGSGTGELFF.

This clonotype showed up many times. The chain uses TRBV11-2 and TRBJ1-2; D is ambiguous. Germline V gene sequence: CDR1 SGHAT, CDR2 FQNNGV. The CDR3 covers 13 residues. Trimming took 5 bases from V and 4 from J, leaving 11 bases between them. The CDR3 nucleotides are TGTGCCAGCAGCGCAATTATTTCCTATGGCTACACCTTC. Translating gives CASSAIISYGYTF. The full variable domain, its missing parts supplied by reference TRBV11-2 and TRBJ1-2, is EAGVAQSPRYKIIEKRQSVAFWCNPISGHATLYWYQQILGQGPKLLIQFQNNGVVDDSQLPKDRFSAERLKGVDSTLKIQPAKLEDSAVYLCASSAIISYGYTFGSGTRLTVV.

The V gene is TRBV20-1, the J gene TRBJ1-5; D is perhaps TRBD1 (5 bases). The CDR3 is 14 amino acids. Germline V gene lookup returns CDR1 DFQATT and CDR2 SNEGSKA (reference sequence). V lost 5 bases, J lost 6 bases, and 17 bases lay in between. The CDR3 loop reads CSAVGDRGGQPQHF. The CDR3 DNA is TGCAGTGCTGTTGGGGATAGGGGTGGTCAGCCCCAGCATTTT.

The chain recombines TRBV6-1 with TRBJ1-5; TRBD1 matches at 8 bases. The CDR3 runs 14 residues. In germline, CDR1 is MNHNS, CDR2 SASEGT. V was pared by 10 bases and J by 0 bases, with 5 bases of the junction left unmatched. CDR3 nucleotides: TGTGCCACCTGGACAGGGTATAGCAATCAGCCCCAGCATTTT. It codes for CATWTGYSNQPQHF.

This clonotype occurred many times. The chain employs TRBV9 and TRBJ1-2; D gene ambiguous. V was clipped by 0 bases and J by 0 bases, with 9 bases between them. Per germline, CDR1 SGDLS and CDR2 YYNGEE. The CDR3 runs 15 residues. Here the CDR3 reads CASSVAGGPNYGYTF. Written as DNA, the CDR3 is TGTGCCAGCAGCGTAGCCGGAGGGCCTAACTATGGCTACACCTTC.

This clonotype was seen a few times. Germline is not matched at one junction end, which may reflect a read error. The chain employs TRBV5-1 and TRBJ2-2; D remains unclear. Germline V gives CDR1 SGHRS, CDR2 YFSETQ. The CDR3 is 17 amino acids. The CDR3, as DNA: TGCGCCAGCGGCTTGGCCGGGTGGGCCTCCCAGCCCGGGGAGCTGTTTTTT. It is translated as CASGLAGWASQPGELFF.